The 16 T cell receptor beta chains given below trace back to one sample, sequenced in a study of vaccination and CD4 T cells after COVID-19. The sample's time point: late sampling 161 to 241 days after vaccination in a few convalescent patients. The treatment is: roughly nine-day PBMC culture with coronavirus spike peptide pools or control peptides (ViraFEST assay). Scientists ran DNA taken from cultured CD4+ T cells through the Oncomine TCR Beta short-read assay for sequencing. TCRdb reprocessed the PCR reads via MiXCR and lists one record per CDR3 protein. The data contain approximately 24,000 distinct CDR3 sequences, less than 35% of them singletons. The antigens of these receptors remain unknown. Source: CD4+ T cells from blood, cultured in vitro, taken about 7 months after SARS-CoV-2 vaccination. Source of these receptors: a human donor who had recovered from COVID-19.

On this clonotype itself: The CDR3 carries no conserved terminal phenylalanine or tryptophan, so it likely arises from a read error. The chain links TRBV20-1 to TRBJ1-2; tentative D call: TRBD1 (6 bases). The germline gives CDR1 DFQATT, CDR2 SNEGSKA (reference sequence). Trimming removed 3 bases from V and 2 bases from J, with 28 bases in between. The CDR3 contains 19 residues. The CDR3 loop reads CSASPLKITQGSRNYGYTS. CDR3 DNA: TGCAGTGCTAGTCCCCTCAAAATCACACAGGGTAGCCGCAACTATGGCTACACCTCC.

The rearrangement joins TRBV11-3 to TRBJ2-3; 12 bases align to TRBD2. V dropped 4 bases and J dropped 4; count of bases not matched to a gene: 9. Germline CDR1 is SGHNT and CDR2 is YENEEA. This CDR3 has 17 amino acids. The CDR3 reads CASSSRTSGIQADTQYF. For the CDR3, the DNA is TGTGCCAGCAGCTCCCGGACTAGCGGGATTCAGGCAGATACGCAGTATTTT.

This clonotype was recorded a few times. The CDR3 DNA reads TGTGCCAGCAGTGAAGGGACAGGTCTCCGGTACGAGCAGTACTTC. Translating gives CASSEGTGLRYEQYF. The rearrangement links TRBV6-1 to TRBJ2-7, with 7 positions matching TRBD1. Germline CDR1 and CDR2: MNHNS and SASEGT. The CDR3 is 15 amino acids. The V and J ends lost 1 base and 4 bases, in that order; junction bases with no gene match: 7.

By proportion, this clonotype is medium-sized. The chain carries TRBV20-1 and TRBJ1-2; D perhaps matches TRBD1 (5 bases). Germline lookup yields CDR1 DFQATT and CDR2 SNEGSKA (reference sequence). CDR3 length equals 13 residues. Trimming left V 6 bases short and J 4 bases short, with 15 bases between. In DNA, the CDR3 is TGCAGTGCGCATGTGGGGGGACTCTATGGCTACACCTTC. This translates into CSAHVGGLYGYTF.

This clonotype was recorded a few times. The chain employs TRBV7-6 and TRBJ2-2, with 7 bases identical to TRBD1. Germline CDR1 is SGHVS and CDR2 is FNYEAQ. V shed 5 bases, J shed 4 bases, and the junction held 7 bases outside the gene matches. The CDR3 runs to 15 residues. CDR3 loop: CASSRTGDPTGELFF. CDR3 in DNA: TGTGCCAGCAGCCGCACAGGGGATCCCACCGGGGAGCTGTTTTTT.

The chain joins TRBV6-1 to TRBJ2-7; 7 bases match TRBD1. This CDR3 has 13 residues. With 4 bases clipped from V and 2 bases from J, the junction kept 2 bases outside the gene matches. Germline CDR1 reads MNHNS; CDR2 reads SASEGT. Here the CDR3 DNA reads TGTGCCAGCAGTGGACAGGGACCCTACGAGCAGTACTTC. Translation gives CASSGQGPYEQYF.

This clonotype was recorded a few times. The rearrangement uses TRBV7-7 and TRBJ2-5; D perhaps matches TRBD2 (5 bases). The V end was cut by 1 base, the J end by 5 bases, with 8 bases between. The CDR3 extends over 13 amino acids. Germline V CDR1 and CDR2: SSHAT, FNYEAQ (reference sequence). The CDR3 loop is CASSLGGRETQYF. The CDR3 DNA follows: TGTGCCAGCAGCTTAGGAGGGCGGGAGACCCAGTACTTC. Variable domain in full (rest from reference TRBV7-7 and TRBJ2-5): GAGVSQSPRYKVTKRGQDVTLRCDPISSHATLYWYQQALGQGPEFLTYFNYEAQPDKSGLPSDRFSAERPEGSISTLTIQRTEQRDSAMYRCASSLGGRETQYFGPGTRLLVL.

This clonotype was seen a handful of times. The chain recombines TRBV6-5 with TRBJ2-7, with 12 bases identical to TRBD2. CDR3 size: 17 residues. CDR1 is MNHEY, CDR2 SVGAGI, per germline. V gave up 4 bases and J gave up 5 bases; unmatched junction bases: 12. CDR3 coding DNA: TGTGCCAGCAGTTCCCGCTCCACTAGCGGGAGGTCCAACGAGCAGTACTTC. This gives the protein CASSSRSTSGRSNEQYF.

This clonotype was detected a few times. V and J are TRBV6-5 and TRBJ2-5, with D perhaps matching TRBD1 or TRBD2 (5 bases each). The germline V and J ends were trimmed by 2 bases and 5 bases, with 9 bases remaining between them. The germline gives CDR1 MNHEY, CDR2 SVGAGI. The CDR3 sequence is 13 residues long. The CDR3 loop reads CASSYAREETQYF. The CDR3 nucleotides read TGTGCCAGCAGTTACGCCAGGGAGGAGACCCAGTACTTC.

This clonotype rates as medium-sized. The V and J genes are TRBV7-9 and TRBJ2-5; 15 bases line up with TRBD2. The CDR3 consists of 16 residues. The junction had 2 bases not matched to a gene; V was cut back by 1 base and J by 5 bases. CDR1 and CDR2 from the germline V gene are SEHNR and FQNEAQ (reference sequence). The CDR3 DNA reads TGTGCCAGCAGCTTAGTTGGACTAGCGGGAGGGGAGACCCAGTACTTC. Encoded protein: CASSLVGLAGGETQYF.

This chain joins TRBV19 and TRBJ2-7, with TRBD2 identical over 8 bases. Trimming cost V 5 bases and J 5 bases; bases outside gene matches: 5. The CDR3 is made up of 13 amino acids. Germline V lookup: CDR1 LNHDA, CDR2 SQIVND (reference sequence). CDR3 loop: CASSPGLVDEQYF. The CDR3 DNA sequence: TGTGCCAGTAGTCCGGGACTAGTCGACGAGCAGTACTTC.

The chain recombines TRBV28 with TRBJ1-2, with 7 bases fitting TRBD1. Germline V CDR1 and CDR2: MDHEN, SYDVKM. This CDR3 has 14 amino acids. Trimming took 4 bases from V and 3 from J; bases not matched to a gene: 5. The CDR3 bases are TGTGCCAGCAGTTCAGGGGGGGCTCACTATGGCTACACCTTC. Encoded protein: CASSSGGAHYGYTF.

The rearrangement joins TRBV11-2 to TRBJ2-5; 9 nucleotides match TRBD2. The CDR3 extends over 15 amino acids. Trimming cost V 5 bases and J 1 base; bases outside gene matches: 5. The V gene's germline CDR1 is SGHAT and CDR2 FQNNGV. CDR3 sequence (DNA): TGTGCCAGCAGCCGACTAGCGGCAGTCCAAGAGACCCAGTACTTC. This codes for CASSRLAAVQETQYF.

The chain recombines TRBV23-1 with TRBJ1-6; D uncertain. TRBV23-1 is flagged as an ORF with uncertain function. This CDR3 has 13 residues. Trimming cost V 2 bases and J 8 bases, with 7 bases left between them. The CDR3: CASSQRRHSPLHF. CDR3 coding DNA: TGCGCCAGCAGTCAAAGGAGGCATTCACCCCTCCACTTT.

There are a few counts of this clonotype. This rearrangement joins TRBV19 to TRBJ1-6; D perhaps matches TRBD1 (6 bases). The V and J ends lost 6 bases and 10 bases respectively, with 16 bases between them. Germline CDR1 is LNHDA and CDR2 is SQIVND (reference sequence). CDR3 size: 14 residues. The CDR3 region has the DNA TGTGCCAGTAGCCTCACAGGGACGGACTCACCCCTCCACTTT. Translation: CASSLTGTDSPLHF.

The chain uses TRBV29-1 and TRBJ2-6; 7 positions match TRBD1. Trimming took 4 bases from V and 4 from J; bases not matched to a gene: 7. CDR3 length: 15 residues. Per the germline V gene, CDR1 is SQVTM and CDR2 is ANQGSEA. The CDR3 loop reads CSVGQGLGGANVLTF. The CDR3 nucleotides are TGCAGCGTTGGACAGGGTTTAGGAGGGGCCAACGTCCTGACTTTC.